This TCR beta chain comes out of a study of T-cell memory formation after mild COVID-19. In its sample, this clonotype was seen once. TCRdb processed the 5' RACE reads anew with MiXCR; each CDR3 protein has one entry. The sample includes 300,000 to 350,000 distinct CDR3 sequences, 14% seen only once; the top ten take around a fifth. This clonotype was obtained from a man between 18 and 35 years old who had mild COVID-19 (a few samples of this study predate the infection). Cell type and time point are not known. Input material: PBMCs or a T cell subset sorted from them (not recorded which).

This CDR3 is CASSQVQSGANVLTF. The DNA of the CDR3 is TGTGCCAGCAGCCAAGTTCAGTCTGGGGCCAACGTCCTGACTTTC. V gene TRBV4-2 combines with J gene TRBJ2-6; D unresolved. Per the germline V gene, CDR1 is LGHNA and CDR2 is YNFKEQ. V dropped 1 base and J dropped 1 base, with 5 bases sitting between them. The CDR3 loop spans 15 amino acids.